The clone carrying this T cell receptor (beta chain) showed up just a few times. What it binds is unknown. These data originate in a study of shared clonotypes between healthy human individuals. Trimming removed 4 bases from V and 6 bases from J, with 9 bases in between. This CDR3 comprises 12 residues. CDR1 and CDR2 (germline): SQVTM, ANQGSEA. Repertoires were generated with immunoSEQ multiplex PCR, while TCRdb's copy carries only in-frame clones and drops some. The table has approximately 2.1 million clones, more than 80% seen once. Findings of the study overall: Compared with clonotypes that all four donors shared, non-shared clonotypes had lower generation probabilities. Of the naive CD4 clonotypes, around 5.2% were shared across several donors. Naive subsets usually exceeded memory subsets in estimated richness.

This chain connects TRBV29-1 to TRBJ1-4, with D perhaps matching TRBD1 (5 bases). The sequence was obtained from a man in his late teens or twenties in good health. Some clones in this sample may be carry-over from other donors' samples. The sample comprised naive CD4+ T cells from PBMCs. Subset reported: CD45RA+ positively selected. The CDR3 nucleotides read TGCAGCGTTGCGGGGCTGGATGAAAAACTGTTTTTT. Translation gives CSVAGLDEKLFF. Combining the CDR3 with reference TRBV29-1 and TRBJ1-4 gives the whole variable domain SAVISQKPSRDICQRGTSLTIQCQVDSQVTMMFWYRQQPGQSLTLIATANQGSEATYESGFVIDKFPISRPNLTFSTLTVSNMSPEDSSIYLCSVAGLDEKLFFGSGTQLSVL.